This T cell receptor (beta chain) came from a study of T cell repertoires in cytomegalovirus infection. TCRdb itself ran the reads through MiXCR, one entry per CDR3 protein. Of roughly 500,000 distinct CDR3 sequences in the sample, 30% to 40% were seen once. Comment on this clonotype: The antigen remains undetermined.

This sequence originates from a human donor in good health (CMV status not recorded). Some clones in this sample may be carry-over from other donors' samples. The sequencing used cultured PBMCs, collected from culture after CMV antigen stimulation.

In nucleotides, the CDR3 is TGTGCCAGCAGTGTCGGTCAGTTCACAGATACGCAGTATTTT. This codes for CASSVGQFTDTQYF. V is TRBV2 and J is TRBJ2-3; no reliable D call. Germline CDR1 SNHLY, CDR2 FYNNEI. V was trimmed by 4 bases and J by 2 bases, leaving 10 bases between them. The CDR3 spans 14 residues.